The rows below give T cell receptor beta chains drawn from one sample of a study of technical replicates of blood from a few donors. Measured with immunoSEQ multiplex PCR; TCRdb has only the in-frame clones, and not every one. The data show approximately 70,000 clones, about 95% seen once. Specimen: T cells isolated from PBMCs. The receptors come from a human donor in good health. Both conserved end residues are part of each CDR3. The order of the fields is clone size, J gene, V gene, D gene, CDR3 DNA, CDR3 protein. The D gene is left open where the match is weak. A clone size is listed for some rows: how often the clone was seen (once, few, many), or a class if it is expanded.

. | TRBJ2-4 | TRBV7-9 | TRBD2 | TGTGCCAGCAGCTTGACTAGCGGGAGTCCCAGGAACATTCAGTACTTC | CASSLTSGSPRNIQYF
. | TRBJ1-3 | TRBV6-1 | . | TGTGCCAGCAGTGAAGGAGAGTACTCTGGAAACACCATATATTTT | CASSEGEYSGNTIYF
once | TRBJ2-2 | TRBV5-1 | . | TGCGCCAGCAGCTTATCAGGCGCCGCGAACACCGGGGAGCTGTTTTTT | CASSLSGAANTGELFF
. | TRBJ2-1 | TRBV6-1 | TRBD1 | TGTGCCACGTCCGGGACAGGGCTCAATGAGCAGTTCTTC | CATSGTGLNEQFF
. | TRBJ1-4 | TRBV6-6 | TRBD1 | TGTGCCAGCGGGAACAGGGGGATGGATGAAAAACTGTTTTTT | CASGNRGMDEKLFF
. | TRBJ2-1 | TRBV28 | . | TGTGCCAGCAGTTCAGTTAACAATGAGCAGTTCTTC | CASSSVNNEQFF
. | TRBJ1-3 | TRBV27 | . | TGTGCCAGCAGTTTGGAGGGTACGGCTGGAAACACCATATATTTT | CASSLEGTAGNTIYF
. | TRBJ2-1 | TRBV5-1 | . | TGCGCCAGCAGCTTGCGCGGAAGCTCCTACAATGAGCAGTTCTTC | CASSLRGSSYNEQFF
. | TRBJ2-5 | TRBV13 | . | TGTGCCAGCAGCAGCAGGGTCCAAGAGACCCAGTACTTC | CASSSRVQETQYF
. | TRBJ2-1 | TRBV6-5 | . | TGTGCCAGCAGTTACCTCAGCGATAACAATGAGCAGTTCTTC | CASSYLSDNNEQFF
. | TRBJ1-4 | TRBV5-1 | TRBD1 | TGCGCCAGCAGCTTGACAGGGGTGAAAGAAAAACTGTTTTTT | CASSLTGVKEKLFF
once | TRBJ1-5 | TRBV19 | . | TGTGCATCAACAGGGTTAAATAGCAATCAGCCCCAGCATTTT | CASTGLNSNQPQHF
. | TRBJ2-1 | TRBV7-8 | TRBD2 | TGTGCCAGCAGCCCCCTTGCGGGAGGTTACAATGAGCAGTTCTTC | CASSPLAGGYNEQFF
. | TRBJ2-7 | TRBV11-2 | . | TGTGCCAGCAGCCCCCGAGCATGGGCAGGGGACTACGAGCAGTACTTC | CASSPRAWAGDYEQYF
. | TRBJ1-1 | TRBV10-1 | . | TGCGCCAGCAGGGTGGGGACTACCACTGAAGCTTTCTTT | CASRVGTTTEAFF
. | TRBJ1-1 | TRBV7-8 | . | TGTGCCAGCAGCTACAGGGCCCCTCGGGACACTGAAGCTTTCTTT | CASSYRAPRDTEAFF
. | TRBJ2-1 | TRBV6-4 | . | TGTGCCAGCAGTGGAGATGCCGGCTCCTACAATGAGCAGTTCTTC | CASSGDAGSYNEQFF
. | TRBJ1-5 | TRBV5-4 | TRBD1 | TGTGCCAGCAGCCCGGGACAGGGACTGAATCAGCCCCAGCATTTT | CASSPGQGLNQPQHF
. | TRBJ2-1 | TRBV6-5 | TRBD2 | TGTGCCAGCAGTAATAGCGGGAGGGAACGTAATGAGCAGTTCTTC | CASSNSGRERNEQFF
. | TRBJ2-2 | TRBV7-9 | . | TGTGCCCCCGGGGGATCCAACACCGGGGAGCTGTTTTTT | CAPGGSNTGELFF
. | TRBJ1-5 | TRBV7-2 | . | TGTGCCAGCCGCCGGGCAGGGAATCATAATCAGCCCCAGCATTTT | CASRRAGNHNQPQHF
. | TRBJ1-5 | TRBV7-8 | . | TGTGCCAGCAGCTTAGTGCGCCAGGGGAGCAATCAGCCCCAGCATTTT | CASSLVRQGSNQPQHF
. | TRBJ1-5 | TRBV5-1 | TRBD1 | TGCGCCAGCAGCTCGAAGGAGCAGGGGGCTAGTCAGCCCCAGCATTTT | CASSSKEQGASQPQHF
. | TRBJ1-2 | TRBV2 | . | TGTGCCAGCAGTGCCAGGGCAGACGCTAACTATGGCTACACCTTC | CASSARADANYGYTF
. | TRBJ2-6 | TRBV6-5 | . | TGTGCCAGCAGTTACCGGACAGGGGCCAACGTCCTGACTTTC | CASSYRTGANVLTF
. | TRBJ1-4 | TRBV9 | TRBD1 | TGTGCCAGCAGCGTAGCCGGGACAGCAACTAATGAAAAACTGTTTTTT | CASSVAGTATNEKLFF
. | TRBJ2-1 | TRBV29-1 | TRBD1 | TGCAGCACCCGGACAGGCGATGAGCAGTTCTTC | CSTRTGDEQFF
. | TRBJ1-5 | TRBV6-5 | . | TGTGCCAGCAGTTATCACCAGAAAAATCAGCCCCAGCATTTT | CASSYHQKNQPQHF
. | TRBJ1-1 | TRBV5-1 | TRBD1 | TGCGCCAGCAGCTTGCGGGGACAGGGGAACACTGAAGCTTTCTTT | CASSLRGQGNTEAFF
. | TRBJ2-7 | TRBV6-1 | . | TGTGCCAGCAGCCAGGCTTTAAGCTCCTACGAGCAGTACTTC | CASSQALSSYEQYF
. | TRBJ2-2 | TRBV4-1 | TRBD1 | TGCGCCAGCAGCCAGGGGACAGGCAACGCGAACACCGGGGAGCTGTTTTTT | CASSQGTGNANTGELFF
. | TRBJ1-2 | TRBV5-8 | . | TGTGCCAGCAGCTTGGCCTCGCAGGGATCGTACTATGGCTACACCTTC | CASSLASQGSYYGYTF
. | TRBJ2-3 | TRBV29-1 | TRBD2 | TGCAGCGTTGTTATGGTAGCGGGAGACACAGATACGCAGTATTTT | CSVVMVAGDTDTQYF
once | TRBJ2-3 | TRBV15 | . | TGTGCCACCAGCAGAGATTTGGCCCCCACAGATACGCAGTATTTT | CATSRDLAPTDTQYF
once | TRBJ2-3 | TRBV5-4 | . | TGTGCCAGCAGCTTGGAAGGGGCTCTAAGCACAGATACGCAGTATTTT | CASSLEGALSTDTQYF
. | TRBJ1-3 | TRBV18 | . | TGTGCCAGCTCACCACGAGGCAGGGGAAGGTTATCTGGAAACACCATATATTTT | CASSPRGRGRLSGNTIYF
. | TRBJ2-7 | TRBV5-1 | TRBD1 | TGCGCCAGCAGCTTCGAACCCGCGACAGGGCGGAGCTCCTACGAGCAGTACTTC | CASSFEPATGRSSYEQYF
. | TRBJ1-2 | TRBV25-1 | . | TGTGCCAGCAGGGCCGGGGTTGGCTACACCTTC | CASRAGVGYTF
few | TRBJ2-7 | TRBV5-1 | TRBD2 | TGCGCCAGCAGCTTGGCGGGACTAGGCACCTACGAGCAGTACTTC | CASSLAGLGTYEQYF
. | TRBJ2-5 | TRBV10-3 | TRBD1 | TGTGCCATCAAACAGACAGGGTCCCAAGAGACCCAGTACTTC | CAIKQTGSQETQYF
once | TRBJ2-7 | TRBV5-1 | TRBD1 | TGCGCCAGCAGCACAGAACAGGGGGCGCTCGACGAGCAGTACTTC | CASSTEQGALDEQYF
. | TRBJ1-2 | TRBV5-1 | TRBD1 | TGCGCCAGCAGCGGCACTCCGGGACAGAGTATAAACTATGGCTACACCTTC | CASSGTPGQSINYGYTF
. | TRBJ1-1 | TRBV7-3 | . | TGTGCCAGCAGCTTACGGGGGGGGTTGAACACTGAAGCTTTCTTT | CASSLRGGLNTEAFF
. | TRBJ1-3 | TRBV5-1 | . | TGCGCCAGCTTTTTTGACAGCATATCTCCTGGAAACACCATATATTTT | CASFFDSISPGNTIYF
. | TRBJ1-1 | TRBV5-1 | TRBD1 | TGCGCCAGCAGCTTGGAGAGGACAGGGAGTAAGGCTTTCTTT | CASSLERTGSKAFF
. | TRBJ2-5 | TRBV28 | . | TGTGCCAGCAGTTTGGTAAAATCGGCGGGTGGAAAGACCCAGTACTTC | CASSLVKSAGGKTQYF
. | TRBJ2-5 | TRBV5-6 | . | TGTGCCAGCAGCAGTTCTAGCGAACAAGAGACCCAGTACTTC | CASSSSSEQETQYF
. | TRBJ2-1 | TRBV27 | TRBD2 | TGTGCCAGCAGTTGGACTAGCGGGGCTGAGCAGTTCTTC | CASSWTSGAEQFF
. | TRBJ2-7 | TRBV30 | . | TGTGCCTGGGACGACAGAAACTCCTACGAGCAGTACTTC | CAWDDRNSYEQYF
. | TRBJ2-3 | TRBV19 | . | TGTGCCAGTAGTATAGATGCGGAGGTTCGTGGAGATACGCAGTATTTT | CASSIDAEVRGDTQYF
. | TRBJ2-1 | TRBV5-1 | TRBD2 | TGCGCCAGCAGCTCGGGACTAGCAATGTATGAGCAGTTCTTC | CASSSGLAMYEQFF